This is a list of T cell receptor beta chains from one sample in a study of blood T cell repertoires in COVID-19. Profiled with immunoSEQ multiplex PCR; TCRdb holds only in-frame clones, not every one. This table holds over 200,000 clones, about nine tenths found once. Sequenced: peripheral blood. The receptors originated from a man aged 60 to 75 who had recovered from COVID-19. Both conserved end residues are part of each CDR3. Fields, in order: D gene, clone size, V gene, J gene, CDR3 protein, CDR3 DNA. A D gene is named only where the DNA matches it firmly. Clone size is given for some rows only: seen once, a few or many times, or a class if the clone is expanded.

TRBD1	NA	TRBV27	TRBJ2-2	CASSNGGTGSSGELFF	TGTGCCAGCAGTAATGGAGGGACAGGGTCGTCCGGGGAGCTGTTTTTT
NA	NA	TRBV7-3	TRBJ2-2	CASSLYGSRGGELFF	TGTGCCAGCAGCTTATACGGGAGCAGAGGCGGGGAGCTGTTTTTT
NA	once	TRBV2	TRBJ1-3	CASGQGLLSGNTIYF	TGTGCCAGCGGTCAGGGCTTACTCTCTGGAAACACCATATATTTT
NA	NA	TRBV4-2	TRBJ1-2	CASSQDGTGTYGYTF	TGTGCCAGCAGCCAAGATGGCACAGGGACCTATGGCTACACCTTC
TRBD2	NA	TRBV25-1	TRBJ2-1	CASIQAGPYNEQFF	TGTGCCAGCATCCAAGCGGGGCCCTACAATGAGCAGTTCTTC
NA	NA	TRBV6-5	TRBJ1-2	CASSYKLYYGYTF	TGTGCCAGCAGTTACAAGCTCTACTATGGCTACACCTTC
TRBD1	NA	TRBV27	TRBJ1-5	CASSRGRGQPQHF	TGTGCCAGCAGCAGGGGGCGAGGACAGCCCCAGCATTTT
TRBD2	NA	TRBV7-6	TRBJ2-1	CASSPIGGYTYNEQFF	TGTGCCAGCAGCCCCATCGGGGGGTACACCTACAATGAGCAGTTCTTC
TRBD1	few	TRBV19	TRBJ1-5	CATADRGHQPQHF	TGTGCCACCGCGGACAGGGGCCATCAGCCCCAGCATTTT
NA	few	TRBV14	TRBJ1-1	CASSQSGWTEAFF	TGTGCCAGCAGCCAGTCAGGTTGGACTGAAGCTTTCTTT
NA	NA	TRBV19	TRBJ2-2	CASSIGITNTGELFF	TGTGCCAGTAGTATCGGGATTACGAACACCGGGGAGCTGTTTTTT
TRBD2	NA	TRBV5-5	TRBJ2-1	CASSSAGTSAYNEQFF	TGTGCCAGCAGCTCTGCCGGGACTAGCGCTTACAATGAGCAGTTCTTC
TRBD2	once	TRBV19	TRBJ2-1	CASSLAAGTYNEQFF	TGTGCCAGTAGCCTAGCAGCGGGGACCTACAATGAGCAGTTCTTC
TRBD1	NA	TRBV7-3	TRBJ2-1	CASSTRTGRYNEQFF	TGTGCCAGCAGCACAAGGACAGGAAGATACAATGAGCAGTTCTTC
NA	NA	TRBV19	TRBJ2-7	CASSIAPLSSYEQYF	TGTGCCAGTAGTATCGCCCCCCTGAGCTCCTACGAGCAGTACTTC
TRBD1	NA	TRBV25-1	TRBJ1-4	CASSEDRVRGEKLFF	TGTGCCAGCAGTGAAGACAGGGTAAGAGGTGAAAAACTGTTTTTT
TRBD1	NA	TRBV5-6	TRBJ2-1	CASSATGGQGEQFF	TGTGCCAGCAGTGCGACAGGGGGCCAGGGTGAGCAGTTCTTC
TRBD2	NA	TRBV9	TRBJ2-2	CASSVASGSWSGELFF	TGTGCCAGCAGCGTAGCGAGCGGGAGTTGGTCCGGGGAGCTGTTTTTT
NA	NA	TRBV25-1	TRBJ2-1	CASSDQGRGHNNNEQFF	TGTGCCAGCAGTGACCAGGGGAGGGGTCATAATAACAATGAGCAGTTCTTC
NA	NA	TRBV14	TRBJ1-6	CASSQAGGAYNSPLHF	TGTGCCAGCAGCCAAGCGGGGGGCGCTTATAATTCACCCCTCCACTTT
TRBD2	NA	TRBV6-2/TRBV6-3	TRBJ2-7	CASSRVMTSSSYEQYF	TGTGCCAGCAGTAGAGTCATGACTAGCTCCTCCTACGAGCAGTACTTC
NA	NA	TRBV9	TRBJ1-5	CASSRDGDSNQPQHF	TGTGCCAGCAGCCGTGACGGGGATAGCAATCAGCCCCAGCATTTT
TRBD1	NA	TRBV25-1	TRBJ2-2	CASTSGGRTGELFF	TGTGCCAGCACTTCAGGGGGCAGGACCGGGGAGCTGTTTTTT
NA	NA	TRBV5-1	TRBJ1-6	CASSTSGGYNSPLHF	TGCGCCAGCAGCACAAGCGGCGGTTATAATTCACCCCTCCACTTT
TRBD1	once	TRBV5-1	TRBJ2-7	CASSLSDRGLYEQYF	TGCGCCAGCAGCTTAAGCGACAGGGGCCTTTACGAGCAGTACTTC
NA	NA	TRBV10-3	TRBJ1-3	CAISAGVSGNTIYF	TGTGCCATCAGTGCAGGCGTCTCTGGAAACACCATATATTTT
TRBD2	NA	TRBV28	TRBJ2-5	CASSFTGKLAGGQETQYF	TGTGCCAGCAGTTTTACGGGGAAACTAGCGGGAGGGCAAGAGACCCAGTACTTC
NA	NA	TRBV5-5	TRBJ2-7	CASSLAPLSSYEQYF	TGTGCCAGCAGCTTGGCCCCACTGAGCTCCTACGAGCAGTACTTC
NA	NA	TRBV9	TRBJ2-2	CASSVNTGNTGELFF	TGTGCCAGCAGCGTAAATACAGGGAACACCGGGGAGCTGTTTTTT
NA	NA	TRBV19	TRBJ1-1	CASSEKGSRAFF	TGTGCCAGTAGCGAAAAGGGGTCGCGAGCTTTCTTT
NA	NA	TRBV4-3	TRBJ2-5	CASSRDSQETQYF	TGCGCCAGCAGCCGAGACAGCCAAGAGACCCAGTACTTC
NA	NA	TRBV30	TRBJ2-2	CAWSVTDNTGELFF	TGTGCCTGGAGTGTAACAGACAACACCGGGGAGCTGTTTTTT
NA	few	TRBV14	TRBJ1-2	CASSQGQAYGYTF	TGTGCCAGCAGCCAAGGACAGGCCTATGGCTACACCTTC
NA	NA	TRBV7-3	TRBJ1-2	CASSPTGGVPYGYTF	TGTGCCAGCAGCCCGACCGGGGGGGTTCCCTATGGCTACACCTTC
TRBD1	few	TRBV3-1/TRBV3-2	TRBJ1-2	CASSYLTGDRYTF	TGTGCCAGCAGCTACCTCACAGGGGACCGCTACACCTTC
NA	NA	TRBV2	TRBJ2-5	CASTEGARETQYF	TGTGCCAGCACGGAGGGGGCCCGGGAGACCCAGTACTTC
TRBD1	NA	TRBV4-2	TRBJ1-1	CASSPRTGLNTEAFF	TGTGCCAGCAGCCCCCGGACAGGGTTGAACACTGAAGCTTTCTTT
NA	NA	TRBV6-6	TRBJ1-4	CASSRGGGSGREKLFF	TGTGCCAGCAGTAGGGGAGGAGGGTCGGGGAGAGAAAAACTGTTTTTT